The T cell receptor beta chain under discussion was sequenced for a study of patients and donors after allogeneic stem cell transplantation. Trimming removed 3 bases at V and 5 bases at J, with 14 bases between. This CDR3 is 16 amino acids long. From the RT-PCR reads, TCRdb called clonotypes with MiXCR, one entry per CDR3 protein. The table lists a few hundred thousand distinct CDR3 sequences, 38% of them singletons, with approximately 10% in the top ten. This clonotype was recorded a few times. V usage is TRBV12-3 or TRBV12-4 and J usage is TRBJ1-6; the D is unclear. This receptor was taken from a human donor who was either an allogeneic HSCT recipient or a stem cell or donor lymphocyte infusion donor (not recorded which). It is not recorded whose cells these are; they may come from a transplant donor. The sample comprised blood, either unsorted or a sorted T cell fraction (not recorded which). CDR3 region: CASSLGRTLNNSPLHF. For the CDR3, the DNA is TGTGCCAGCAGTTTGGGCAGGACCCTTAATAATTCACCCCTCCACTTT.